This TCR beta chain was obtained from a study of T cells in narcolepsy. Overall study results and limits: No autoreactive T cell clone sequences appeared in some memory CD4+ repertoires. Reportedly, autoreactive clonotypes were serially detected in patients' blood but not controls'.

Looked up from germline, CDR1 is MNHEY and CDR2 is SMNVEV (reference sequence). The ends lost 5 bases at V and 4 bases at J; junction bases unmatched: 7. This CDR3 has 16 residues. Sequenced by immunoSEQ multiplex PCR; TCRdb stores in-frame clones only, minus some. The table includes some 17,000 clones, 86% detected once. In the case of this clone: Its target is not known.

This receptor was obtained from a human donor in good health. The sequenced sample consisted of memory (CD45RA-) CD4+ T cells from blood. The V call is TRBV27, the J call TRBJ2-1; 11 bases are a match to TRBD2. In nucleotides, the CDR3 is TGTGCCAGCAGTAAAATAGGACTAGCGGGTTACAATGAGCAGTTCTTC. This gives the protein CASSKIGLAGYNEQFF.